This T cell receptor beta chain was observed in a study of cytomegalovirus exposure and HLA in healthy donors. On this clone itself: Its target is unknown.

Healthy people donating bone marrow made up the donors. PCR employed 60 Vbeta and 13 Jbeta primers. The method was immunoSEQ multiplex PCR; TCRdb's version includes in-frame clones alone and lacks a portion of them. The sample includes over 95,000 clones, around 77% of them seen just once. Study-wide points: With later analysis, a missense DCLRE1C variant became linked to TCR beta V- and J-gene trimming.

V shed 3 bases and J shed 3 bases, with 6 bases lying between them. Germline V gene data show CDR1 as MGHDK and CDR2 as SYGVNS. The CDR3 is 12 residues long. The sequenced material came from PBMCs. J is TRBJ2-7 and V is TRBV25-1; no clear D. The origin of this receptor is a man aged 35 to 55 in good health and CMV-seronegative. Here the CDR3 reads CASSDLVYEQYF. The CDR3 DNA reads TGTGCCAGCAGTGACTTAGTCTACGAGCAGTACTTC.